Listed here is a single TCR beta chain. Antigen unknown. The CDR3 covers 14 residues. CDR1 is MNHNS and CDR2 is SASEGT in the germline V gene. V shed 8 bases and J shed 0 bases, with 10 bases lying between them. These data come from a study of T-cell memory formation after mild COVID-19. Overall study context: The study found TCR clusters largely donor specific. Study results and limitations: Day 15 to 85 contracting clones showed balanced CD4/CD8; day 15 to 37 expanders favored CD4+. The appearance of some responding clones in pre-infection memory suggested that cross-reactive memory joined.

TCRdb passed the 5' RACE reads through MiXCR, listing each CDR3 protein once. The top ten hold roughly 14% of the sample, which has around 320,000 distinct CDR3 sequences, 25% to 30% seen once. The TCR was taken from an adult woman who had mild COVID-19 (a few samples of this study predate the infection). Cell type and time point are not known. The V and J genes are TRBV6-1 and TRBJ2-2; D is ambiguous. The specimen sequenced was PBMCs or a T cell subset sorted from them (not recorded which). Written as DNA, the CDR3 is TGTGCCAGCCTTGAGGCTCCGAACACCGGGGAGCTGTTTTTT. Protein: CASLEAPNTGELFF.